The clone carrying this TCR beta chain was seen ten or more times. Its antigen is undetermined. Germline loops: CDR1 DFQATT, CDR2 SNEGSKA (reference sequence). Trimming took off 1 base at V and 4 bases at J, with 14 bases between the two ends. The CDR3 sequence is 15 residues long. This entry comes from a study of breast tumors, draining lymph nodes, adjacent tissues. TCRdb fed the multiplex PCR reads into MiXCR, producing one record per CDR3 protein. The sample contains 160,000 or so distinct CDR3 sequences, around 33% of which appear only once. Notes on the study in general: That most tumor T cells come from lymph nodes remained unproven. Data fit most tumor T cells coming from lymph node, expanding in tumor. Luminal-like breast cancer showed significantly higher tumor–nontumor repertoire similarity than basal-like. Tumor TCR diversity was below lymph nodes but above nontumor tissue.

Axillary draining lymph nodes of breast cancer patients supplied the node samples. This clonotype was sampled from a female donor with breast cancer. Some clones in this sample may be carry-over from other donors' samples. This chain links TRBV20-1 with TRBJ1-5, with D possibly TRBD1 on 5 matching bases. The material sequenced was axillary lymph node tissue. This chain's CDR3 is CSARVRAGGNQPQHF. CDR3 nucleotide sequence: TGCAGTGCTAGAGTTAGGGCGGGGGGGAATCAGCCCCAGCATTTT.